This T cell receptor (beta chain) came from a study of beta chain features in type 1 diabetes. Overall study results and limits: In all four CD4+ subsets, TCRB CDR3 length was significantly, moderately reduced in type 1 diabetes. When VDJ junctions were examined, type 1 diabetes patients showed fewer insertions and more deletions.

Every isolated RNA sample was fully reverse transcribed, so sequencing captured expressed TCRB transcripts. The assay was immunoSEQ multiplex PCR, and TCRdb's table has in-frame clones only and misses some. The sample holds 500,000 to 850,000 clones; 11% to 15% are singletons and the top ten take just under 0.04%. This clone was picked up a small number of times. Its matching antigen is unknown. Trimming took off 2 bases at V and 1 base at J, with 8 bases between the two ends. The CDR3 is 13 residues long. Germline lookup yields CDR1 GTSNPN and CDR2 SVGIG (reference sequence). One heparinised blood draw averaging around 100 mL was given by each donor.

The clonotype originates from a man aged 18-30 years with type 1 diabetes. This chain uses TRBV30 with TRBJ2-5; D uncertain. Source material: naive CD4+ T cells from blood. CDR3 region: CAWSRAAQETQYF. Here the CDR3 DNA reads TGTGCCTGGAGTCGGGCCGCCCAAGAGACCCAGTACTTC.